This entry features one TCR beta chain sequence. This clone was picked up one time. Its antigen is still unknown. No quality values exist for individual bases; no much larger clone is one base distant. The sample is drawn from a study of T cell responses to AZD1222 COVID-19 vaccine (dated by TCRdb to the early 2020s). Broadly, across the study: Because spike-specific TCR depth and breadth did not differ between the two schedules, AZD1222 recipients who got a second dose at roughly 4 weeks were pooled with those who got a second dose at roughly 12 weeks. TCR sequencing covered roughly 230 trial participants: about 210 given two doses of AZD1222 and 26 given two doses of MenACWY control vaccine. Trial participants were enrolled by age into 18-55, 56-69 and 70-plus year subgroups, with roughly 160, 29 and 62 TCR-sequenced participants respectively. General findings and caveats noted by the study authors: Conclusions about previously exposed vaccinees are limited, since just five or six AZD1222 recipients were seropositive for SARS-CoV-2 at baseline. Because no samples from the day 14 peak response were available, repertoires could be characterized only after the peak T cell response. Vaccine-associated CD4 TCRs spanned the whole spike protein, with dominant responses in regions 160-218 and 743-854. A significant rise in spike-specific TCR breadth and depth was observed after two AZD1222 doses relative to day 0 and relative to MenACWY recipients. The 56-69-year group was small, and its depth increase did not reach significance, likely because of low power. Participants were mostly white British, with more females than males. The authors suggested clonal diversity may have been underestimated. Reportedly, close to half of the unique spike-specific TCRs recognized epitopes lying outside the regions that are mutated in the B.1.351 and B.1.1.7 variants.

The CDR3 regions of human TCRbeta chains were analyzed by immunosequencing. Regarding the original processing steps: Repertoire TCRs were matched against a reference library of SARS-CoV-2-specific TCRs generated with the MIRA antigen-specificity platform. Breadth was defined as the fraction of unique TCRs that were SARS-CoV-2-associated. Depth was defined as the fraction of total T cells that were SARS-CoV-2-associated. Using the MIRA data, each spike-specific TCR was assigned both to the spike region to which the TCR was reactive and to a CD4 or CD8 class. Log10-transformed breadth and depth values were compared by one-way ANOVA with Sidak's multiple comparisons tests. Sourced from immuneACCESS, this table was stored by TCRdb with only in-frame sequences that have V and J called. A share of the clones is absent; for the studies checked, an unresolved V gene accounts for under half, and the remainder has no known explanation. V, J and clone size were drawn from that table, and D and trimming were deduced from the DNA. The sample table records about 180,000 clones; around 88% of these occur just once. Around 0.5% of the sample lies in the top ten.

CDR3 length: 17 amino acids, cysteine to phenylalanine. Only the CDR3 region is kept as DNA, spanning 51 bases read in frame from base 1. CDR1 SGHTA and CDR2 FQGTGA are derived from the germline V gene. V and J are truncated by 1 base and 2 bases respectively, leaving an intervening sequence of 15 bases. The label giving this sample's time point can be read as: baseline before first vaccination. Samples from vaccinated people were obtained from the UK trials COV001 and COV002, which included a single-blind randomized controlled phase 2/3 trial of AZD1222 (ChAdOx1 nCoV-19) in healthy adults. For TCRbeta chain sequencing, PBMC samples were collected from trial participants at day 0 and at day 28 after the second dose.

Source: peripheral blood, taken on day 0 of AZD1222 vaccination. Here the chain combines TRBV7-3 and TRBJ2-1; the D segment cannot be called with confidence. This TCR came from an adult in good health. This receptor has the CDR3 CASSLKGYKPPYNEQFF. The DNA is as follows: TGTGCCAGCAGCTTAAAGGGTTATAAGCCGCCCTACAATGAGCAGTTCTTC.